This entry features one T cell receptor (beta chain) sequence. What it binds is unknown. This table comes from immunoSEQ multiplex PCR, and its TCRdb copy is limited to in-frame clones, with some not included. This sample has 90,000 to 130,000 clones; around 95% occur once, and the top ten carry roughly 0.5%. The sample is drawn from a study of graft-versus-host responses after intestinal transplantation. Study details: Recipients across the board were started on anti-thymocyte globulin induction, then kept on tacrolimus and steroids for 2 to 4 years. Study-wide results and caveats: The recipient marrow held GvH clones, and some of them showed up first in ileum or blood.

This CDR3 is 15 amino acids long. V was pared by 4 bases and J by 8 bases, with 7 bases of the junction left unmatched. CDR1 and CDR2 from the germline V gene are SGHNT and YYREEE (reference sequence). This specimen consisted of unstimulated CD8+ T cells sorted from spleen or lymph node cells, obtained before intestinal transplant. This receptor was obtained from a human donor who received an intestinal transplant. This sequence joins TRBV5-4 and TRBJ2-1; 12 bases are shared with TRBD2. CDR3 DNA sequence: TGTGCCAGCAGCCTGACTAGCGGGAGCGCCCATGAGCAGTTCTTC. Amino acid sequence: CASSLTSGSAHEQFF.